The rows below give T cell receptor beta chains drawn from one sample of a study of blood T cell repertoires in COVID-19. TCRdb's table, derived via immunoSEQ multiplex PCR, lists solely in-frame clones and lacks some. The repertoire consists of fewer than 250,000 clones, with approximately 78% occurring once and the leading ten covering roughly 10%. The material sequenced was peripheral blood. The receptor source for this set is an elderly woman with acute or convalescent COVID-19. Both conserved end residues are part of each CDR3. A D gene is named only where the DNA matches it firmly. Clone size appears in some rows only: once, few, many, or a class for an expanded clone.

few	TRBV18	TRBJ1-4	13	.	TGTGCCAGCTCGCTCGGGGCTAATGAAAAACTGTTTTTT	CASSLGANEKLFF
.	TRBV5-4	TRBJ2-5	15	TRBD2	TGTGCCAGCAGCTTACGTCAGGGAGGGCAAGAGACCCAGTACTTC	CASSLRQGGQETQYF
few	TRBV28	TRBJ2-7	14	TRBD2	TGTGCCAGCAGAACTAGCGGGGCTTTATACGAGCAGTACTTC	CASRTSGALYEQYF
.	TRBV27	TRBJ1-2	15	TRBD1	TGTGCCAGCAGTTCCAGTCCCGGGACAGGGTCGGGCTACACCTTC	CASSSSPGTGSGYTF
.	TRBV30	TRBJ1-6	14	.	TGTGCCTGGACCAGTTCATCCGACACGGGGGCCCTCCACTTT	CAWTSSSDTGALHF
.	TRBV3-1/TRBV3-2	TRBJ1-1	13	.	TGTGCCAGCGCTACTCAGGGGAACACTGAAGCTTTCTTT	CASATQGNTEAFF
.	TRBV7-2	TRBJ2-1	15	TRBD1	TGTGCCAGCAGCTTTCAGGGGGCCACCTACAATGAGCAGTTCTTC	CASSFQGATYNEQFF
once	TRBV6-6	TRBJ1-2	16	TRBD1	TGTGCCAGCAGTAGGGGAGAGAGGACAGGGATCCTTGGCTACACCTTC	CASSRGERTGILGYTF
.	TRBV27	TRBJ2-1	15	TRBD1	TGTGCCAGCAGTGATGACAGGGGGGGGGACAATGAGCAGTTCTTC	CASSDDRGGDNEQFF
.	TRBV2	TRBJ2-7	14	TRBD1	TGTGCCAGCAGTGAAAAACAGGGGATCACGGAGCAGTACTTC	CASSEKQGITEQYF
.	TRBV3-1/TRBV3-2	TRBJ2-7	15	TRBD2	TGTGCCAGCAGCCAAGATCAAGCGGGGGAAGACGAGCAGTACTTC	CASSQDQAGEDEQYF
.	TRBV6-2/TRBV6-3	TRBJ2-7	17	TRBD2	TGTGCCAGCAGTTACTCCCCTAGCGGGGGAGACTCCTACGAGCAGTACTTC	CASSYSPSGGDSYEQYF
.	TRBV29-1	TRBJ2-1	11	.	TGCAGCGTTGAAGATCCGGGGGGCGAGTTCTTC	CSVEDPGGEFF
.	TRBV29-1	TRBJ2-1	16	TRBD2	TGCAGCGTTGAAGATGCGACTAGCGGGCTCTACAATGAGCAGTTCTTC	CSVEDATSGLYNEQFF
.	TRBV30	TRBJ2-5	13	TRBD2	TGTGCCGCGGGTCCGGGAGGGTCAGGGTCCCAGTACTTC	CAAGPGGSGSQYF
.	TRBV10-3	TRBJ2-1	15	TRBD1	TGTGCCATCAGTTTCACAGGGGAGAGTGTGAATGAGCAGTTCTTC	CAISFTGESVNEQFF
.	TRBV6-4	TRBJ2-3	16	.	TGTGCCAGCAGTGACTCGCCGGACAGACCGTCGGGTACGCAGTATTTT	CASSDSPDRPSGTQYF
.	TRBV19	TRBJ2-7	14	TRBD1	TGTGCCAGTAGCTTCCAGGGACAGGGCTACGAGCAGTACTTC	CASSFQGQGYEQYF
.	TRBV5-1	TRBJ2-7	14	TRBD1	TGCGCCAGCAGCTGGGGACCGACAGGGGGTGAGCAGTACTTC	CASSWGPTGGEQYF
.	TRBV2	TRBJ2-7	13	TRBD1	TGTGCCAGCAGTGAGCAGGGGGTCCACGAGCAGTACTTC	CASSEQGVHEQYF
.	TRBV3-1/TRBV3-2	TRBJ2-1	15	TRBD1	TGTGCCAGCAGCCAAAAACGGACAGGGGATAATGAGCAGTTCTTC	CASSQKRTGDNEQFF
once	TRBV5-1	TRBJ1-2	13	TRBD1	TGCGCCAGCGGGGACAGGGGGGACTATGGCTACACCTTC	CASGDRGDYGYTF
.	TRBV29-1	TRBJ1-4	13	.	TGCAGCGCGATGACAGACGACAATGAAAAACTGTTTTTT	CSAMTDDNEKLFF
.	TRBV7-6	TRBJ2-1	15	.	TGTGCCAGCAGGGCCGCGGGGACCTCCTACAATGAGCAGTTCTTC	CASRAAGTSYNEQFF
.	TRBV6-2/TRBV6-3	TRBJ1-2	15	TRBD1	TGTGCCAGCAGTTTCCGGACAGGGAGGTCCTATGGCTACACCTTC	CASSFRTGRSYGYTF
.	TRBV29-1	TRBJ1-5	15	TRBD1	TGCAGCGTTCGTACCGGGACAGGGGTTTCGCAGCCCCAGCATTTT	CSVRTGTGVSQPQHF
.	TRBV12-3/TRBV12-4	TRBJ2-7	13	.	TGTGCCAGCGCTTCGACAGACGACTACGAGCAGTACTTC	CASASTDDYEQYF
.	TRBV29-1	TRBJ1-5	13	TRBD1	TGCAGCGTAGCGGACAGGGGCAATCAGCCCCAGCATTTT	CSVADRGNQPQHF
.	TRBV21-1	TRBJ2-1	16	.	TGTTCCAGCAGCCGACCGACTAGCGGATTATACAATGAGCAGTTCTTC	CSSSRPTSGLYNEQFF
.	TRBV5-1	TRBJ1-3	13	TRBD1	TGCGCCAGCAGGCAGGGGGATGGAAACACCATATATTTT	CASRQGDGNTIYF
.	TRBV13	TRBJ2-7	12	TRBD1	TGTGCCAGCAGCCGGGACAGCTACGAGCAGTACTTC	CASSRDSYEQYF
.	TRBV7-9	TRBJ1-3	16	.	TGTGCCAGCAGCTTATACGGGTCAAGCTCTGGAAACACCATATATTTT	CASSLYGSSSGNTIYF
.	TRBV29-1	TRBJ1-5	13	.	TGCAGCGTTGTCCTGGGAGGAAATCAGCCCCAGCATTTT	CSVVLGGNQPQHF
.	TRBV19	TRBJ2-5	16	.	TGTGCCAGTAGCGTTCTCAGAGTGGAGTCCCAAGAGACCCAGTACTTC	CASSVLRVESQETQYF
few	TRBV30	TRBJ1-2	14	TRBD1	TGTGCCTGGAAAGTCCAGGGGGCAGACTATGGCTACACCTTC	CAWKVQGADYGYTF
many	TRBV3-1/TRBV3-2	TRBJ1-2	14	.	TGTGCCAGCAGCCCCGTCGAGGGAAGCTATGGCTACACCTTC	CASSPVEGSYGYTF
.	TRBV28	TRBJ2-1	14	.	TGTGCCAGCAGTTTTACTACCCCGGGAGCTGAGCAGTTCTTC	CASSFTTPGAEQFF
.	TRBV3-1/TRBV3-2	TRBJ1-2	16	TRBD1	TGTGCCAGCAGCCAAGGCGCCGGGACAGGGGTTTTTGGCTACACCTTC	CASSQGAGTGVFGYTF
.	TRBV10-1	TRBJ2-1	16	TRBD2	TGCGCCAGCAGTCCAGGACTAGCGAACTCCTACAATGAGCAGTTCTTC	CASSPGLANSYNEQFF
.	TRBV11-2	TRBJ1-6	15	TRBD1	TGTGCCAGCAGTCGCAACAGGGGAGTAGCCTCACCCCTCCACTTT	CASSRNRGVASPLHF
.	TRBV11-2	TRBJ1-1	12	.	TGTGCCAGCAGCCGACAGAACACTGAAGCTTTCTTT	CASSRQNTEAFF
once	TRBV4-3	TRBJ1-1	15	.	TGCGCCAGCAGCCAAGGGGAGGGTCTGAACACTGAAGCTTTCTTT	CASSQGEGLNTEAFF
few	TRBV28	TRBJ1-6	17	.	TGTGCCAGCTCCTTTAGGGGCGGGGGGGCCAATAATTCACCCCTCCACTTT	CASSFRGGGANNSPLHF
.	TRBV30	TRBJ2-7	14	TRBD2	TGTGCCTGGGATCTAGCGGGAGGGGGTCGCGAGCAGTACTTC	CAWDLAGGGREQYF
.	TRBV2	TRBJ1-2	14	.	TGTGCCAGCAGTGAAGCGCTACAGTCCTATGGCTACACCTTC	CASSEALQSYGYTF
.	TRBV2	TRBJ1-4	17	TRBD1	TGTGCCAGCAGTGGCGGACAGGGCGATGCAACTAATGAAAAACTGTTTTTT	CASSGGQGDATNEKLFF
.	TRBV5-4	TRBJ1-4	16	TRBD1	TGTGCCAGCAGCTTACAAGTGGACAGGGTCAATGAAAAACTGTTTTTT	CASSLQVDRVNEKLFF
.	TRBV10-3	TRBJ2-7	16	TRBD1	TGTGCCATAGGACTAAGCGGGTCGACAGGGGACCACGAGCAGTACTTC	CAIGLSGSTGDHEQYF
.	TRBV6-5	TRBJ1-1	15	TRBD1	TGTGCCAGCAGCCCAGGGGGTATGATGCACACTGAAGCTTTCTTT	CASSPGGMMHTEAFF
few	TRBV19	TRBJ1-1	14	.	TGTGCCAGTAGTATAGGTACAGTGAACACTGAAGCTTTCTTT	CASSIGTVNTEAFF
.	TRBV6-6	TRBJ1-1	14	.	TGTGCCAGCAGTCCCAACAGGGTCGGCACTGAAGCTTTCTTT	CASSPNRVGTEAFF
.	TRBV7-9	TRBJ1-5	13	.	TGTGCCAGCAGCTTCTCAGGGAATCAGCCCCAGCATTTT	CASSFSGNQPQHF
.	TRBV14	TRBJ2-3	13	.	TGTGCCAGCAGCCGTCATCGGGTAGATACGCAGTATTTT	CASSRHRVDTQYF
.	TRBV18	TRBJ2-2	14	.	TGTGCCAGCTCACCGGCAGGGAACGTCGGGGAGCTGTTTTTT	CASSPAGNVGELFF
.	TRBV30	TRBJ2-3	16	TRBD2	TGTGCCTGGTATAGGGCTAGCGGCAAAGTACTAGATACGCAGTATTTT	CAWYRASGKVLDTQYF
few	TRBV6-5	TRBJ2-7	16	TRBD2	TGTGCCAGCAGTTACGGGGGGACTAGCGCTTCCTACGAGCAGTACTTC	CASSYGGTSASYEQYF
.	TRBV2	TRBJ2-1	14	TRBD2	TGTGCCAGCAGTGTACTAGCGGCCTTGCGTCTGCAGTTCTTC	CASSVLAALRLQFF
.	TRBV14	TRBJ2-2	14	.	TGTGCCAGCAGCCAATACCCAGGTACCGGGGAGCTGTTTTTT	CASSQYPGTGELFF
.	TRBV5-4	TRBJ2-5	14	.	TGTGCCAGCAGCGATGAGCGGTTCCAAGAGACCCAGTACTTC	CASSDERFQETQYF